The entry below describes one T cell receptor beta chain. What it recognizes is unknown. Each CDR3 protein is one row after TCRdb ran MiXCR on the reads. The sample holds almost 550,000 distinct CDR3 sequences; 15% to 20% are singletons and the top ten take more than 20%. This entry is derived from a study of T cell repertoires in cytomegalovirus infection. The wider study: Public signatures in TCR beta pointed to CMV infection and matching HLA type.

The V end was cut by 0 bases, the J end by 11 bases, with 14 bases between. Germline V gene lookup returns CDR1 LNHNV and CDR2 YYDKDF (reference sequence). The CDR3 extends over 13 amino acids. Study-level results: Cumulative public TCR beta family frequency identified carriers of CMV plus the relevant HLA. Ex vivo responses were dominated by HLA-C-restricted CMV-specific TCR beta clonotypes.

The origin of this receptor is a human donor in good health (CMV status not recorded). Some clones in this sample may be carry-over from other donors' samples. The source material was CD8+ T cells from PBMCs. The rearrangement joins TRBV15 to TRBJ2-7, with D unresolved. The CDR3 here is CATSRDPTESEYF. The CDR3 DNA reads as TGTGCCACCAGCAGAGATCCTACGGAGAGTGAGTACTTC.